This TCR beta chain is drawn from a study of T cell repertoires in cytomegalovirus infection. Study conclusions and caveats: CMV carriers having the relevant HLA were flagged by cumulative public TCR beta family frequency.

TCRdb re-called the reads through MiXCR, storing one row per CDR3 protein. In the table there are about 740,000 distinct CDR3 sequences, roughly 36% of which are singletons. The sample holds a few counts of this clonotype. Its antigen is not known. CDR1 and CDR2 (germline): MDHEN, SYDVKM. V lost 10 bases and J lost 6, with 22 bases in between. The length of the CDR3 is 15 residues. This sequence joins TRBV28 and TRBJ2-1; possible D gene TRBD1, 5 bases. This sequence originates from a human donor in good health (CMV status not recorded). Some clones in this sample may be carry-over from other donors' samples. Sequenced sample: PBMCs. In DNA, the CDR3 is TGTGCCATTGGTCAGGGAACAATCATCGGCAATGAGCAGTTCTTC. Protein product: CAIGQGTIIGNEQFF.